A selection of T cell receptor beta chains follows, all from one sample in a study of memory CD4+ T cells and cytomegalovirus serostatus. Profiled with immunoSEQ multiplex PCR; TCRdb holds only in-frame clones, not every one. The sample shows some 44,000 clones, roughly 80% of them seen only once. The sequenced sample consisted of memory CD4+ T cells from blood. Receptor source: an adult in good health and CMV-seronegative. The CDR3 runs from the conserved cysteine through the conserved F or W. Fields, in order: D gene, J gene, clone size, V gene, CDR3 DNA, CDR3 protein. D genes are given only for firm matches. Clone size is shown for a subset of rows, as once, few, many or a class of expanded clone.

TRBD2	TRBJ2-5	-	TRBV2	TGTGCCAGCAGTGTTCTAGCGGTACAAGAGACCCAGTACTTC	CASSVLAVQETQYF
-	TRBJ2-5	-	TRBV5-8	TGTGCCAGCAGCCCCGGGACACAGTACCAAGAGACCCAGTACTTC	CASSPGTQYQETQYF
-	TRBJ2-2	-	TRBV6-5	TGTGCAGCGACAGGAAACACCGGGGAGCTGTTTTTT	CAATGNTGELFF
TRBD1	TRBJ1-1	-	TRBV6-1	TGTGCCAGCTTCAGACAGGGTATAATCGGAGCTTTCTTT	CASFRQGIIGAFF
-	TRBJ2-2	-	TRBV5-1	TGCGCCAGCAGCTTGGCCCCAGAGGCCCATGGGGGCGGGGAGCTGTTTTTT	CASSLAPEAHGGGELFF
-	TRBJ2-4	-	TRBV7-9	TGTGCCAGCAGCTTTGGACAGATCCTAGCCAAAAACATTCAGTACTTC	CASSFGQILAKNIQYF
-	TRBJ2-5	-	TRBV5-8	TGTGCCAGCAGCTTGAATGAAGAGACCCAGTACTTC	CASSLNEETQYF
TRBD2	TRBJ2-1	-	TRBV30	TGTGCCTGGAGTAAGGGACTAGCGGACCTTAAGCAGTTCTTC	CAWSKGLADLKQFF
-	TRBJ2-5	-	TRBV2	TGTGCCAGCAGTGAAGCCTGGAGGGAGACCCAGTACTTC	CASSEAWRETQYF
-	TRBJ1-1	few	TRBV19	TGTGCCAGTAATCCGGACCCAGGGGAGAACACTGAAGCTTTCTTT	CASNPDPGENTEAFF
TRBD1	TRBJ2-2	few	TRBV11-3	TGTGCCAGCAGCTTAGGTTGGAGCCCGGGACAGGGAACCGGGGAGCTGTTTTTT	CASSLGWSPGQGTGELFF
TRBD1	TRBJ1-2	-	TRBV19	TGTGCCAGTAGTTCGACCGGGACAGGGGGCCACTATGGCTACACCTTC	CASSSTGTGGHYGYTF
-	TRBJ1-5	-	TRBV19	TGTGCCAGTCAACAGGAACCCTATAGCAATCAGCCCCAGCATTTT	CASQQEPYSNQPQHF
TRBD1	TRBJ2-5	-	TRBV2	TGTGCCAGCAGACGGACAGGCCAAGAGACCCAGTACTTC	CASRRTGQETQYF
-	TRBJ2-5	few	TRBV19	TGTGCCAGTAGTGGACTCGTCCAAGAGACCCAGTACTTC	CASSGLVQETQYF
-	TRBJ1-6	few	TRBV6-1	TGTGCCAGCAGTCAACAGGCTTTGGGTTTTTCACCCCTCCACTTT	CASSQQALGFSPLHF
-	TRBJ1-4	-	TRBV7-2	TGTGCCAGCAGCTTAGTCGCGGGGGCGGAGGAAAAACTGTTTTTT	CASSLVAGAEEKLFF
-	TRBJ1-2	few	TRBV5-5	TGTGCCAGCAGTTTGGCGACAGATGGCTACACCTTC	CASSLATDGYTF
-	TRBJ1-1	once	TRBV21-1	TGTGCCAGCTTTGACACCCAGGCCCTTAACACTGAAGCTTTCTTT	CASFDTQALNTEAFF
TRBD1	TRBJ2-7	-	TRBV5-1	TGCGCCAGCAGCTTGGGACAGGGAGTGCAGTACTTC	CASSLGQGVQYF
-	TRBJ1-4	-	TRBV5-4	TGTGCCAGCAGCTTAAAGTTAAATGAAAAACTGTTTTTT	CASSLKLNEKLFF
-	TRBJ1-2	-	TRBV7-2	TGTGCCAGCAGCTTATCGGGGGACCGGGATGGCTACACCTTC	CASSLSGDRDGYTF
-	TRBJ2-2	-	TRBV28	TGTGCCAGCAGGAGGCGAAGCGGAACTAACACCGGGGAGCTGTTTTTT	CASRRRSGTNTGELFF
-	TRBJ1-2	few	TRBV30	TGTGCCTGGAGTCCTAGTAGGTTTAACTATGGCTACACCTTC	CAWSPSRFNYGYTF
-	TRBJ1-2	once	TRBV6-5	TGTGCCAGCAGGGGGGGGGCTTATGGCTACACCTTC	CASRGGAYGYTF
TRBD1	TRBJ2-1	-	TRBV5-8	TGTGCCAGCAGTCCCGACAGGGGCAATGAGCAGTTCTTC	CASSPDRGNEQFF
TRBD1	TRBJ2-3	-	TRBV5-4	TGTGCCAGCAGCTTGGCCGGACAGGGCACAGATACGCAGTATTTT	CASSLAGQGTDTQYF
-	TRBJ2-7	-	TRBV7-8	TGTGCCAGCAGCTTAGGGCAGGTGGACTACGAGCAGTACTTC	CASSLGQVDYEQYF
-	TRBJ2-6	-	TRBV19	TGTGCCAGTACCTTTCAGGGGGGGGCCAACGTCCTGACTTTC	CASTFQGGANVLTF
-	TRBJ2-7	-	TRBV23-1	TGCGCCAGCAGTCAGATCAGTGCTGTGAGGGAGCAGTACTTC	CASSQISAVREQYF
TRBD1	TRBJ1-1	-	TRBV6-5	TGTGCCAGCAGCAAAAGACAGGGCATGAACACTGAAGCTTTCTTT	CASSKRQGMNTEAFF
-	TRBJ2-7	-	TRBV18	TGTGCCAGCTCACCACCGAAGGCCAAGCCGCCCTACGAGCAGTACTTC	CASSPPKAKPPYEQYF
TRBD1	TRBJ1-1	-	TRBV15	TGTGCCACCAGCAGAGATCTGACAGGGACGAAGACTGAAGCTTTCTTT	CATSRDLTGTKTEAFF
-	TRBJ2-3	-	TRBV29-1	TGCAGCGTTGAAGAGTGGACGGCCACAGATACGCAGTATTTT	CSVEEWTATDTQYF
TRBD2	TRBJ2-7	-	TRBV6-6	TGTGCCAGCAGTTATTCGAGTAGCGGGGCCACCGGACCCTTC	CASSYSSSGATGPF
TRBD1	TRBJ2-3	-	TRBV4-2	TGTGCCAGCAGCCGGGACAGGGAAGGGGTGAGGGCAGATACGCAGTATTTT	CASSRDREGVRADTQYF
-	TRBJ2-7	-	TRBV29-1	TGCAGCACCCTTGGGGGATACTCCTACGAGCAGTACTTC	CSTLGGYSYEQYF
-	TRBJ2-3	-	TRBV7-9	TGTGCCAGCAGCTTAAGGGTCGCAGTGAGCACAGATACGCAGTATTTT	CASSLRVAVSTDTQYF
TRBD1	TRBJ1-2	-	TRBV6-5	TGTGCCAGCACCGTAGGGGGCCGTGGCTACACCTTC	CASTVGGRGYTF
-	TRBJ2-1	-	TRBV7-2	TGTGCCAGCAGCTTAACCGGCGGACCCTACAATGAGCAGTTCTTC	CASSLTGGPYNEQFF
-	TRBJ1-3	-	TRBV11-2	TGTGCCAGCAGCTTATTGAGGGGCTCTGGAAACACCATATATTTT	CASSLLRGSGNTIYF
-	TRBJ2-5	-	TRBV10-3	TGTGCCATCAGTGAGTCTGGGCAGGGACCCACCCAGTACTTC	CAISESGQGPTQYF
-	TRBJ2-6	once	TRBV18	TGTGCCAGCTCGGCAGACTCTGGGGCCAACGTCCTGACTTTC	CASSADSGANVLTF
TRBD2	TRBJ2-4	-	TRBV4-1	TGCGCCAGCAGCCTCGCGACTGGGAGGGTAGCCAAAAACATTCAGTACTTC	CASSLATGRVAKNIQYF
-	TRBJ2-3	-	TRBV2	TGTGCCAGCAGGAAGGGTGTTGGCACAGATACGCAGTATTTT	CASRKGVGTDTQYF
TRBD1	TRBJ1-1	few	TRBV30	TGTGCTGGAGGGGGCAGGGGCGGTGGTGAAGCTTTCTTT	CAGGGRGGGEAFF
TRBD2	TRBJ2-5	-	TRBV9	TGTGCCAGCAGCGTTAGCGGGGGTATGGAGACCCAGTACTTC	CASSVSGGMETQYF
-	TRBJ2-2	-	TRBV18	TGTGCCAGCTCATACGGGGCGAACACCGGGGAGCTGTTTTTT	CASSYGANTGELFF
-	TRBJ2-7	-	TRBV6-5	TGTGCCAGCAGTTACCAGGGCATACAGGGTTACGAGCAGTACTTC	CASSYQGIQGYEQYF
TRBD2	TRBJ2-1	-	TRBV5-4	TGTGCCAGCAGCTTGTGGCGGCTAGCGGGGGGTAATGAGCAGTTCTTC	CASSLWRLAGGNEQFF
TRBD1	TRBJ1-6	few	TRBV6-1	TGTGCCAGCAGTGAATTTACAGGGGGCGATTCACCCCTCCACTTT	CASSEFTGGDSPLHF
TRBD2	TRBJ2-1	-	TRBV19	TGTGCCAGTAGTATTCCGACTAGCTTACACAATGAGCAGTTCTTC	CASSIPTSLHNEQFF
-	TRBJ1-6	many	TRBV5-4	TGTGCCAGCAGCTTGGCCCTTGATCGTTCACCCCTCCACTTT	CASSLALDRSPLHF
TRBD2	TRBJ2-5	-	TRBV2	TGTGCCAGCAGTGGGACTAGCGGGGACACAGGGACCCAGTACTTC	CASSGTSGDTGTQYF
-	TRBJ2-7	once	TRBV29-1	TGCAGCGCGGGCCATGGGTCGAACGAGCAGTACTTC	CSAGHGSNEQYF
TRBD2	TRBJ2-3	-	TRBV5-1	TGCGCCAGCAACCCCGGTCTAGCGGGGGGGACTAGCACAGATACGCAGTATTTT	CASNPGLAGGTSTDTQYF
-	TRBJ2-7	-	TRBV7-2	TGTGCCAGCAGCACCCCCACCCAGGGAGCGCAGTACTTC	CASSTPTQGAQYF
TRBD1	TRBJ1-1	few	TRBV18	TGTGCCAGCTCGACAGGGATAAACACTGAAGCTTTCTTT	CASSTGINTEAFF
-	TRBJ1-1	few	TRBV18	TGTGCCAGCTCACCGGACAGTCGGCAGAACACTGAAGCTTTCTTT	CASSPDSRQNTEAFF